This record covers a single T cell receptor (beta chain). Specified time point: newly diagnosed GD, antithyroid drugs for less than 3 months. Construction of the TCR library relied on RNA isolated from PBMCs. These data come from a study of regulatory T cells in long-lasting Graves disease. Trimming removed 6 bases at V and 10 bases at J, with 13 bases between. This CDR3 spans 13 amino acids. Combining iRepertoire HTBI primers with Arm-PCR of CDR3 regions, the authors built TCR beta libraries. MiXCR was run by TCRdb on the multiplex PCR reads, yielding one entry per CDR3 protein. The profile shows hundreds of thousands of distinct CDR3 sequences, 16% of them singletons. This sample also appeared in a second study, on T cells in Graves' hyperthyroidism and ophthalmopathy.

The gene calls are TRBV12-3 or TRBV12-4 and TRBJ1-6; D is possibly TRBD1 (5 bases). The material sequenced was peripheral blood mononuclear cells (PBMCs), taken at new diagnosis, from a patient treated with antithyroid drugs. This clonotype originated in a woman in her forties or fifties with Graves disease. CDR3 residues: CASSGRADSPLHF. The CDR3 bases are TGTGCCAGCAGCGGCAGGGCAGACTCACCCCTCCACTTT.